This T cell receptor (beta chain) originates from a study of cytomegalovirus exposure and HLA in healthy donors. In the study overall: Around 80 million unique TCR sequences came from HLA-typed donors in an early release.

As to this clone: Its specificity is not known.

PCR involved 60 Vbeta and 13 Jbeta primers. Assay used: immunoSEQ multiplex PCR; TCRdb lists only in-frame clones, some missing. Here the sample spans tens of thousands of clones, about 66% being singletons. Germline V gene lookup returns CDR1 SGHTA and CDR2 FQGTGA. The CDR3 has 16 residues. Trimming pared 3 bases from V and 4 bases from J, leaving 15 bases between. Notes on the study in general: The authors listed around 150 TCR beta chains as cytomegalovirus-associated. The Asian-associated ancestry cluster reportedly had fewer N-insertions than the roughly 670-donor mean in a later analysis.

The sequencing sample was made of PBMCs. The source is a boy under 18 in good health and CMV-seropositive. The rearrangement uses TRBV7-3 and TRBJ2-2; tentative D call: TRBD2 (5 bases). The CDR3 coding sequence is TGTGCCAGCAGCTTTCTGTTGACCGAGGGCACCGGGGAGCTGTTTTTT. Translation: CASSFLLTEGTGELFF.